These T cell receptor beta chains were read from a single sample in a study of CDR3 diversity in severe acne. TCRdb reprocessed the PCR reads via MiXCR and lists one record per CDR3 protein. Of roughly 81,000 distinct CDR3 sequences listed, around 50% were seen once; the top ten hold over 9%. The sample taken for sequencing was blood. The receptors were gathered from a male donor in good health, serving as a control. CDR3s include the opening cysteine and the closing phenylalanine or tryptophan. D genes are given only for firm matches. A row's size may be missing; if present it is once, few, many or a size class.

clone_size: few
d_call: .
v_call: TRBV13
j_call: TRBJ2-3
cdr3_aa: CASSAPQGRADTQYF
cdr3_nt: TGTGCCAGCAGCGCCCCACAGGGGAGGGCAGATACGCAGTATTTT

clone_size: many
d_call: .
v_call: TRBV7-8
j_call: TRBJ2-7
cdr3_aa: CASSPARYEQYF
cdr3_nt: TGTGCCAGCAGTCCTGCGCGTTACGAGCAGTACTTC

clone_size: .
d_call: TRBD1
v_call: TRBV10-3
j_call: TRBJ1-1
cdr3_aa: CASSLGQGGTEAFF
cdr3_nt: TGTGCCAGCAGTCTTGGACAGGGGGGCACTGAAGCTTTCTTT

clone_size: .
d_call: .
v_call: TRBV5-4
j_call: TRBJ1-2
cdr3_aa: CASGYGAEGYTF
cdr3_nt: TGTGCCAGCGGCTATGGGGCAGAGGGCTACACCTTC

clone_size: .
d_call: .
v_call: TRBV7-8
j_call: TRBJ2-7
cdr3_aa: CASSQGVVPVEQYF
cdr3_nt: TGTGCCAGCAGCCAAGGAGTAGTTCCAGTCGAGCAGTACTTC

clone_size: many
d_call: TRBD1
v_call: TRBV27
j_call: TRBJ1-2
cdr3_aa: CASSSITTGAHYGYTF
cdr3_nt: TGTGCCAGCAGTTCGATAACCACAGGGGCTCACTATGGCTACACCTTC

clone_size: .
d_call: TRBD2
v_call: TRBV24-1
j_call: TRBJ2-5
cdr3_aa: CATRRAGEETQYF
cdr3_nt: TGTGCCACCAGACGAGCGGGGGAAGAGACCCAGTACTTC

clone_size: few
d_call: TRBD1
v_call: TRBV29-1
j_call: TRBJ1-2
cdr3_aa: CSVKTWTGPARVFGGYTF
cdr3_nt: TGCAGCGTTAAAACTTGGACAGGGCCGGCACGGGTGTTTGGTGGCTACACCTTC

clone_size: .
d_call: .
v_call: TRBV6-5
j_call: TRBJ1-2
cdr3_aa: CASSPGGGYTF
cdr3_nt: TGTGCCAGCAGCCCCGGGGGAGGCTACACCTTC

clone_size: .
d_call: TRBD2
v_call: TRBV19
j_call: TRBJ2-7
cdr3_aa: CASRLTSGSAYNEQYF
cdr3_nt: TGTGCCAGTAGACTCACGAGCGGGAGCGCCTACAATGAGCAGTACTTC

clone_size: .
d_call: .
v_call: TRBV7-7
j_call: TRBJ2-7
cdr3_aa: CASSFNPDRISYEQYF
cdr3_nt: TGTGCTAGCAGCTTTAACCCTGACAGGATTTCCTACGAGCAGTACTTC

clone_size: .
d_call: TRBD2
v_call: TRBV20-1
j_call: TRBJ2-7
cdr3_aa: CSASPRSGNRAYEQYF
cdr3_nt: TGCAGTGCTAGTCCTCGGAGCGGGAATAGGGCCTACGAGCAGTACTTC

clone_size: few
d_call: .
v_call: TRBV7-9
j_call: TRBJ2-5
cdr3_aa: CASSPPIRRETQYF
cdr3_nt: TGTGCCAGCAGCCCTCCCATTAGGCGGGAGACCCAGTACTTC

clone_size: .
d_call: TRBD2
v_call: TRBV7-9
j_call: TRBJ2-7
cdr3_aa: CASSLAGLACEQYF
cdr3_nt: TGTGCCAGCAGCTTAGCGGGACTAGCGTGCGAGCAGTACTTC

clone_size: .
d_call: TRBD1
v_call: TRBV11-3
j_call: TRBJ2-5
cdr3_aa: CASSPGTGGGETQYF
cdr3_nt: TGTGCCAGCAGCCCCGGGACAGGGGGAGGAGAGACCCAGTACTTC

clone_size: .
d_call: TRBD1
v_call: TRBV6-1
j_call: TRBJ2-1
cdr3_aa: CASRLRTGGGNNEQFF
cdr3_nt: TGTGCCAGCAGACTACGGACAGGGGGCGGAAACAATGAGCAGTTCTTC

clone_size: .
d_call: .
v_call: TRBV28
j_call: TRBJ1-5
cdr3_aa: CASSARVGETQHF
cdr3_nt: TGTGCCAGCAGTGCCAGGGTGGGAGAGACCCAGCATTTT

clone_size: .
d_call: .
v_call: TRBV5-1
j_call: TRBJ1-2
cdr3_aa: CASSLGEGRSNYGYTF
cdr3_nt: TGCGCCAGCAGCTTGGGAGAAGGGAGATCTAACTATGGCTACACCTTC

clone_size: .
d_call: .
v_call: TRBV28
j_call: TRBJ1-1
cdr3_aa: CASRVGRGATEAFF
cdr3_nt: TGTGCCAGCAGGGTTGGACGGGGGGCCACTGAAGCTTTCTTT

clone_size: many
d_call: .
v_call: TRBV6-1
j_call: TRBJ2-3
cdr3_aa: CASSETLREETTQYF
cdr3_nt: TGTGCCAGCAGTGAAACATTGCGGGAAGAGACGACGCAGTATTTT

clone_size: .
d_call: .
v_call: TRBV11-3
j_call: TRBJ1-1
cdr3_aa: CANSIRDEAFF
cdr3_nt: TGTGCCAACAGCATCAGGGATGAAGCTTTCTTT

clone_size: .
d_call: TRBD1
v_call: TRBV7-9
j_call: TRBJ1-1
cdr3_aa: CASSHPTGAGTEAFF
cdr3_nt: TGTGCCAGCAGTCACCCTACAGGGGCAGGCACTGAAGCTTTCTTT

clone_size: .
d_call: TRBD1
v_call: TRBV5-1
j_call: TRBJ2-7
cdr3_aa: CASSLGQGNYEQYF
cdr3_nt: TGCGCCAGCAGCTTGGGACAGGGGAACTACGAGCAGTACTTC

clone_size: few
d_call: .
v_call: TRBV7-9
j_call: TRBJ1-1
cdr3_aa: CASSQLGGTEAFF
cdr3_nt: TGTGCCAGCAGCCAGCTAGGGGGGACTGAAGCTTTCTTT